A single sample gave rise to the 6 T cell receptor beta chains below, sequenced in a study of cytomegalovirus exposure and HLA in healthy donors. 60 Vbeta and 13 Jbeta primers were used in PCR. The repertoire was sequenced with immunoSEQ multiplex PCR; TCRdb's copy has only in-frame clones and lacks some. This sample has under 150,000 clones, with 70% to 80% found just once. Source material: PBMCs. These receptors were collected from a woman between 35 and 50 years old in good health and CMV-seropositive.

The chain employs TRBV5-4 and TRBJ2-7; 10 bases are shared with TRBD2. V lost 2 bases to trimming and J lost 2 bases; unmatched junction nucleotides: 4. CDR3 length: 15 amino acids. Germline CDR1 reads SGHNT; CDR2 reads YYREEE (reference sequence). The CDR3 reads CASSFTSGTTYEQYF. In DNA form, the CDR3 reads TGTGCCAGCAGCTTTACTAGCGGGACGACCTACGAGCAGTACTTC.

The chain combines TRBV19 with TRBJ1-1; D gene unclear. The CDR3 runs 14 residues. Germline assignment: CDR1 LNHDA and CDR2 SQIVND (reference sequence). Trimming shortened V by 3 bases and J by 4 bases, and 12 bases separated the two germline ends. The CDR3 nucleotides are TGTGCCAGTAGTATTAAAGGCGGAACCACTGAAGCTTTCTTT. Translation: CASSIKGGTTEAFF. Full variable domain (missing parts from reference TRBV19 and TRBJ1-1): DGGITQSPKYLFRKEGQNVTLSCEQNLNHDAMYWYRQDPGQGLRLIYYSQIVNDFQKGDIAEGYSVSREKKESFPLTVTSAQKNPTAFYLCASSIKGGTTEAFFGQGTRLTVV.

The chain has TRBV18 and TRBJ1-1; 9 bases are a match to TRBD1. Per germline, CDR1 KGHSH and CDR2 LQKENI. This CDR3 comprises 14 residues. J lost 1 base, V lost 3 bases, and 0 bases had no gene match. CDR3 in DNA: TGTGCCAGCTCACCGGGACAGGGGAACACTGAAGCTTTCTTT. Translated, it gives CASSPGQGNTEAFF.

The chain links TRBV5-4 to TRBJ2-3, with 9 bases lining up with TRBD1. The length of the CDR3 is 19 residues. Germline V CDR1 and CDR2: SGHNT, YYREEE (reference sequence). The V segment lost 1 base and the J segment 3 bases; nucleotides outside the gene matches: 15. The CDR3 region has the DNA TGTGCCAGCAGCTTGTCACGCGGCCTCACAGGGGGCAAGACAGATACGCAGTATTTT. It translates to CASSLSRGLTGGKTDTQYF.

This chain joins TRBV12-5 and TRBJ1-1, with a weak D call TRBD1 (5 bases). Germline loops: CDR1 LGHNT, CDR2 FRNRAP. Deletions cut 4 bases from V and 5 bases from J, with 20 bases between. The CDR3 contains 16 residues. The CDR3 nucleotides are TGTGCTAGTGGTTCCCCTGGGGCAGGGCGGGGGACTGAAGCTTTCTTT. The encoded protein is CASGSPGAGRGTEAFF.

V usage is TRBV5-5 and J usage is TRBJ1-2; no firm D call. Per the germline V gene, CDR1 is SGHKS and CDR2 is YYEKEE (reference sequence). CDR3 length: 15 amino acids. Trimming left V 0 bases short and J 7 bases short, with 16 bases between. CDR3 sequence reads: CASSLEYSFSFGYTF. The CDR3 nucleotides read TGTGCCAGCAGCTTGGAGTACAGCTTTTCCTTTGGCTACACCTTC.